Shown below are 28 T cell receptor beta chains from a single sample sequenced in a study of patients and donors after allogeneic stem cell transplantation. From the RT-PCR reads, TCRdb called clonotypes with MiXCR, one entry per CDR3 protein. The data hold some 200,000 distinct CDR3 sequences, with less than 45% observed a single time. What was sequenced was blood, either unsorted or a sorted T cell fraction (not recorded which). The receptors were gathered from a human donor who was either an allogeneic HSCT recipient or a stem cell or donor lymphocyte infusion donor (not recorded which). It is not recorded whose cells these are; they may come from a transplant donor.

This clonotype turned up a few times. J is TRBJ2-5 and V is TRBV6-1; weak D call: TRBD2 (6 bases). Per the germline V gene, CDR1 is MNHNS and CDR2 is SASEGT. The CDR3 contains 14 residues. Between the trimmed V and J ends, which lost 7 bases and 4 bases, there was a span of 16 bases. The chain's CDR3 is CASTFYAGRETQYF. The CDR3 DNA is TGTGCCAGCACTTTCTACGCGGGACGAGAGACCCAGTACTTC.

The V gene is TRBV7-9, the J gene TRBJ1-2; no firm D call. This CDR3 is built from 15 residues. Germline V CDR1 and CDR2: SEHNR, FQNEAQ (reference sequence). V was pared by 1 base and J by 4 bases, with 13 bases between. CDR3 nucleotide sequence: TGTGCCAGCAGCTTAGGGGCGGAAACTATCTATGGCTACACCTTC. It specifies CASSLGAETIYGYTF. The whole variable domain, remainder taken from reference TRBV7-9 and TRBJ1-2, is DTGVSQNPRHKITKRGQNVTFRCDPISEHNRLYWYRQTLGQGPEFLTYFQNEAQLEKSRLLSDRFSAERPKGSFSTLEIQRTEQGDSAMYLCASSLGAETIYGYTFGSGTRLTVV.

A few counts support this clonotype. The chain links TRBV7-3 to TRBJ1-4; 8 positions agree with TRBD1. CDR1 SGHTA and CDR2 FQGTGA come from the germline V gene. The CDR3 runs 15 residues. The ends lost 5 bases at V and 3 bases at J; junction bases unmatched: 5. CDR3 sequence: CASSPETGANEKLFF. In nucleotides, the CDR3 is TGTGCCAGCAGCCCGGAGACAGGGGCTAATGAAAAACTGTTTTTT.

Only a few counts were recorded for this clonotype. This chain uses TRBV7-3 with TRBJ2-5; D perhaps matches TRBD1 (6 bases). Trimming left V 2 bases short and J 2 bases short, with 15 bases between. Germline V CDR1 and CDR2: SGHTA, FQGTGA. The CDR3 has 16 amino acids. DNA of the CDR3: TGTGCCAGCAGCTTATTACCAGTCAGGGGTCAAGAGACCCAGTACTTC. Residues: CASSLLPVRGQETQYF.

This chain connects TRBV20-1 to TRBJ1-1; D possibly corresponds to TRBD1 (6 bases). Germline V gene sequence: CDR1 DFQATT, CDR2 SNEGSKA (reference sequence). The CDR3 has 13 residues. V lost 6 bases and J 3 bases, leaving 14 bases between the germline ends. The CDR3 DNA reads TGCAGTGCCCTAACAGGGTGGGACACTGAAGCTTTCTTT. Amino acid sequence: CSALTGWDTEAFF.

This clonotype was observed a handful of times. The rearrangement uses TRBV9 and TRBJ2-7; D gene ambiguous. The CDR3 is 11 amino acids. Germline CDR1 reads SGDLS; CDR2 reads YYNGEE. V was shortened by 8 bases and J by 2 bases, with 8 bases between the two germline ends. This chain's CDR3 is CARDPAYEQYF. The CDR3 DNA sequence: TGTGCCAGAGACCCAGCCTACGAGCAGTACTTC.

This clonotype has at least ten counts. The chain couples TRBV4-3 to TRBJ2-1; D ambiguous. Germline values: CDR1 LGHNA, CDR2 YSLEER. V was shortened by 0 bases and J by 6 bases, with 6 bases between the two germline ends. The CDR3 is 13 amino acids. DNA for the CDR3: TGCGCCAGCAGCCAAGACTATAGCAATGAGCAGTTCTTC. Protein: CASSQDYSNEQFF.

The chain combines TRBV12-3 or TRBV12-4 with TRBJ2-1; D remains ambiguous. This CDR3 is 14 amino acids long. Trimming shortened V by 4 bases and J by 0 bases, and 7 bases separated the two germline ends. CDR3 coding DNA: TGTGCCAGCAGTTCCAACCCCTCCTACAATGAGCAGTTCTTC. Protein product: CASSSNPSYNEQFF.

The chain combines TRBV7-8 with TRBJ2-1; TRBD2 is a possible D gene (6 bases). Per germline, CDR1 SGHVS and CDR2 FQNEAQ. This CDR3 contains 15 residues. V gave up 2 bases and J gave up 0 bases, with 8 bases separating them. CDR3 region: CASSLLASSYNEQFF. In DNA, the CDR3 is TGTGCCAGCAGCTTACTAGCGAGCTCCTACAATGAGCAGTTCTTC.

The J gene is TRBJ1-5, the V gene TRBV12-3 or TRBV12-4; no definite D call. The CDR3 is 14 amino acids. The V end lost 6 bases, the J end lost 1 base, and 10 bases lay between the germline ends. The CDR3 nucleotides read TGTGCCAGCAGACAAGAAAAAAGCAATCAGCCCCAGCATTTT. Translation: CASRQEKSNQPQHF.

This clonotype turned up a few times. This chain joins TRBV20-1 and TRBJ2-7, with D possibly being TRBD2 (5 bases). This CDR3 has 13 residues. Trimming shortened V by 5 bases and J by 2 bases, and 13 bases separated the two germline ends. The germline V gene has CDR1 DFQATT and CDR2 SNEGSKA (reference sequence). CDR3 nucleotides: TGCAGTGCTGAAACCGGACTGGCCTACGAGCAGTACTTC. Translation: CSAETGLAYEQYF.

This chain uses TRBV5-6 with TRBJ1-5; D not certain. Trimming took off 0 bases at V and 4 bases at J, with 5 bases between the two ends. Germline lookup yields CDR1 SGHDT and CDR2 YYEEEE. The CDR3 contains 13 residues. The CDR3 loop is CASSLAANQPQHF. The DNA for the CDR3 is TGTGCCAGCAGCTTGGCCGCGAATCAGCCCCAGCATTTT.

The chain joins TRBV5-5 to TRBJ2-1, with TRBD1 matching over 7 bases. With 0 bases clipped from V and 4 bases from J, the junction kept 7 bases outside the gene matches. Looked up from germline, CDR1 is SGHKS and CDR2 is YYEKEE (reference sequence). The CDR3 is made up of 16 amino acids. The CDR3 protein is CASSLDWTGLYNEQFF. The CDR3 coding sequence is TGTGCCAGCAGCTTGGACTGGACAGGTCTATACAATGAGCAGTTCTTC.

The chain uses TRBV5-6 and TRBJ1-6, with TRBD1 matching 8 bases. The CDR3 is 15 residues long. Trimming took 2 bases from V and 10 from J; bases not matched to a gene: 8. Germline V CDR1 and CDR2: SGHDT, YYEEEE. CDR3 nucleotides: TGTGCCAGCAGCTTTGGACAGGGTCTAGGATCACCCCTCCACTTT. Residues: CASSFGQGLGSPLHF.

This clonotype was counted only a few times. V is TRBV5-6 and J is TRBJ1-1; 9 positions agree with TRBD1. After removal of 2 bases from V and 5 bases from J, the junction contained 10 bases not matched to a gene. The CDR3 has 16 amino acids. Germline V lookup: CDR1 SGHDT, CDR2 YYEEEE. This CDR3 reads CASSFGTGILITEAFF. The CDR3 region has the DNA TGTGCCAGCAGCTTTGGGACAGGGATTCTGATAACTGAAGCTTTCTTT.

J is TRBJ2-7 and V is TRBV5-1, with 7 nucleotides matching TRBD1. V lost 4 bases, J lost 3 bases, and 4 bases stayed unmatched. Germline-derived CDR1 and CDR2 are SGHRS and YFSETQ. The CDR3 spans 13 residues. The CDR3 DNA is TGCGCCAGCAGCGTGGGACAGAACTACGAGCAGTACTTC. This gives the protein CASSVGQNYEQYF.

This chain uses TRBV27 with TRBJ1-2, with 8 bases identical to TRBD1. The ends lost 2 bases at V and 6 bases at J; junction bases unmatched: 5. This CDR3 region has 14 residues. Germline lookup yields CDR1 MNHEY and CDR2 SMNVEV (reference sequence). The CDR3 sequence: CASSLGQGAHGYTF. The CDR3 DNA reads TGTGCCAGCAGTTTAGGCCAGGGGGCCCATGGCTACACCTTC.

This chain uses TRBV29-1 with TRBJ1-3; D remains unclear. There are 13 residues in the CDR3. Germline-derived CDR1 and CDR2 are SQVTM and ANQGSEA. V was trimmed by 1 base and J by 2 bases, leaving 6 bases between them. In nucleotides, the CDR3 is TGCAGCGTTGAAGGACCCGCTGGAAACACCATATATTTT. It yields the protein CSVEGPAGNTIYF.

This clonotype was observed a single time. The rearrangement uses TRBV15 and TRBJ2-7; possibly TRBD1 or TRBD2 for D (6 bases each). V gave up 4 bases and J gave up 1 base, with 14 bases separating them. Germline assignment: CDR1 LNHNV and CDR2 YYDKDF (reference sequence). The CDR3 covers 15 residues. Written as DNA, the CDR3 is TGTGCCACCAGCAAGGGGGACTCGACTTCCTACGAGCAGTACTTC. It is translated as CATSKGDSTSYEQYF.

The V call is TRBV24-1, the J call TRBJ2-2, with D hard to call. The CDR3 loop spans 12 amino acids. Trimming removed 5 bases at V and 8 bases at J, with 8 bases between. Germline V gene data show CDR1 as KGHDR and CDR2 as SFDVKD. The DNA of the CDR3 is TGTGCCACCAGTGGGGAAGCTGGGGAGCTGTTTTTT. Its protein product is CATSGEAGELFF.

The chain is built from TRBV3-1 and TRBJ1-4; 8 bases fit TRBD1. The CDR3 totals 18 residues. The germline V gene encodes CDR1 LGHDT and CDR2 YNNKEL (reference sequence). V shed 1 base and J 0 bases; nucleotides not matched to a gene: 7. Here the CDR3 DNA reads TGTGCCAGCAGCCAAGCCCGGGACAGGATTGCAACTAATGAAAAACTGTTTTTT. Residues: CASSQARDRIATNEKLFF.

Regarding this clonotype: The final CDR3 position lacks the conserved phenylalanine or tryptophan, pointing to a likely read error. The chain recombines TRBV13 with TRBJ1-4, with a weak D call TRBD1 (5 bases). CDR1 and CDR2 from the germline V gene are PRHDT and FYEKMQ (reference sequence). With 2 bases removed from V and 8 bases from J, the gap between germline ends came to 18 bases. The length of the CDR3 is 16 residues. CDR3 loop: CASSLRLAGKGEKLFL. Here the CDR3 DNA reads TGTGCCAGCAGCTTAAGGTTGGCAGGGAAGGGAGAAAAACTGTTTTTG.

The chain employs TRBV20-1 and TRBJ2-1; 7 nucleotides line up with TRBD2. Germline V lookup: CDR1 DFQATT, CDR2 SNEGSKA (reference sequence). The CDR3 consists of 15 residues. Trimming at V came to 6 bases and at J to 8 bases, leaving 16 bases not matched to a gene. The CDR3 protein is CSALPNAGVVDEQFF. The CDR3 nucleotides are TGCAGTGCCCTCCCTAACGCGGGAGTGGTGGATGAGCAGTTCTTC.

V and J are TRBV15 and TRBJ1-1, with no clear D. The CDR3 is 14 residues long. V shed 0 bases and J shed 2 bases, with 7 bases lying between them. CDR1 LNHNV and CDR2 YYDKDF come from the germline V gene (reference sequence). The CDR3, as DNA: TGTGCCACCAGCAGAGATTGGGTTAACACTGAAGCTTTCTTT. Translated, it gives CATSRDWVNTEAFF.

The gene calls are TRBV28 and TRBJ2-7; perhaps TRBD2 as D (6 bases). Trimming took 6 bases from V and 2 from J, leaving 14 bases between them. This CDR3 has 14 amino acids. Germline V CDR1 and CDR2: MDHEN, SYDVKM. DNA for the CDR3: TGTGCCAGCAGGCCGGAGGGGCGGACCTACGAGCAGTACTTC. Encoded protein: CASRPEGRTYEQYF.

The chain employs TRBV20-1 and TRBJ1-1; D remains unclear. Trimming removed 5 bases at V and 3 bases at J, with 19 bases between. CDR3 length: 15 amino acids. Germline V gene sequence: CDR1 DFQATT, CDR2 SNEGSKA (reference sequence). The CDR3 protein is CSAPRGSGGDTEAFF. The DNA of the CDR3 is TGCAGTGCTCCCCGAGGGAGCGGTGGTGACACTGAAGCTTTCTTT.

This sequence joins TRBV4-2 and TRBJ2-6; D call uncertain. This CDR3 has 14 amino acids. The germline V gene encodes CDR1 LGHNA and CDR2 YNFKEQ. Trimming removed 3 bases from V and 6 bases from J, with 9 bases in between. CDR3 nucleotide sequence: TGTGCCAGCAGCCATACCAACCAGGCCAACGTCCTGACTTTC. As protein: CASSHTNQANVLTF.

This clonotype was seen a handful of times. The V gene is TRBV7-2, the J gene TRBJ1-5; perhaps TRBD1 as D (5 bases). The CDR3 sequence is 15 residues long. V lost 1 base to trimming and J lost 2 bases, with 9 bases between them. Per the germline V gene, CDR1 is SGHTA and CDR2 is FQGNSA. Here the CDR3 reads CASSLDGGGNQPQHF. The CDR3 DNA follows: TGTGCCAGCAGCTTAGATGGGGGTGGCAATCAGCCCCAGCATTTT.